This T cell receptor beta chain was sequenced for a study of T cell changes during pregnancy in multiple sclerosis. With 2 bases clipped from V and 2 bases from J, the junction kept 6 bases outside the gene matches. Germline lookup yields CDR1 GTSNPN and CDR2 SVGIG (reference sequence). This CDR3 comprises 14 residues. Assay used: immunoSEQ multiplex PCR; TCRdb lists only in-frame clones, some missing. Of 55,000 to 65,000 clones listed, roughly 92% are singletons. This specimen consisted of peripheral blood, obtained in the second trimester of pregnancy. V usage is TRBV30 and J usage is TRBJ2-7; 7 nucleotides agree with TRBD1. The receptor comes from a female donor with multiple sclerosis, enrolled in a pregnancy study. For the CDR3, the DNA is TGTGCCTGGAGTAGGGGGACAGACACCTACGAGCAGTACTTC. Translation: CAWSRGTDTYEQYF. The variable domain in full, with the rest retrieved from reference TRBV30 and TRBJ2-7, is SQTIHQWPATLVQPVGSPLSLECTVEGTSNPNLYWYRQAAGRGLQLLFYSVGIGQISSEVPQNLSASRPQDRQFILSSKKLLLSDSGFYLCAWSRGTDTYEQYFGPGTRLTVT.